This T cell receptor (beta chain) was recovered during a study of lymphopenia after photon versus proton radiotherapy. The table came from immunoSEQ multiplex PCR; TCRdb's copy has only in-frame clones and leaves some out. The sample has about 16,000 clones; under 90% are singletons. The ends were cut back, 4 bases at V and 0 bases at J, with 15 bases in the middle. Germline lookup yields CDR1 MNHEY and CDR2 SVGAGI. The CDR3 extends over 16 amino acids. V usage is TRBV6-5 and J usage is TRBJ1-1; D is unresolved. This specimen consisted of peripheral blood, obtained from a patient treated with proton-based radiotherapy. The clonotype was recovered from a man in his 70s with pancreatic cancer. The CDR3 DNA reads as TGTGCCAGCAGTTCCCAGTTTGGTTTCATGAACACTGAAGCTTTCTTT. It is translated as CASSSQFGFMNTEAFF.